Presented here are 20 T cell receptor beta chains from one specimen sequenced in a study of blood T cells in healthy people across ages. Together with a sample-barcoded 5' primer, a J-beta primer mix was included in a second PCR lasting about 7 to 11 cycles. TCRdb reprocessed the 5' RACE reads via MiXCR and lists one record per CDR3 protein. The table lists approximately 780,000 distinct CDR3 sequences, roughly 26% of them singletons. The sample was also reused in another study, on T cells of mothers and their children.

Material for sequencing was blood. These TCRs come from a boy under 18 in good health.

This clonotype appeared a few times. This CDR3 is CASSLTGGGGNTIYF. CDR3 nucleotide sequence: TGTGCCAGCAGCCTTACAGGGGGAGGTGGAAACACCATATATTTT. The chain links TRBV3-1 to TRBJ1-3; the match to TRBD1 covers 8 bases. The CDR3 spans 15 residues. With V trimmed by 4 bases and J by 3 bases, 5 bases remained unmatched. The germline gives CDR1 LGHDT, CDR2 YNNKEL (reference sequence).

V and J are TRBV2 and TRBJ2-7; 8 positions match TRBD1. V was pared by 3 bases and J by 5 bases, with 6 bases of the junction left unmatched. The CDR3 is 14 residues long. Germline CDR1 SNHLY, CDR2 FYNNEI. CDR3 loop: CASSEWQGANEQYF. The CDR3 nucleotides are TGTGCCAGCAGTGAGTGGCAGGGGGCAAACGAGCAGTACTTC.

Comments on this clonotype: At one end, the junction sequence differs from germline, possibly due to a read error. This chain joins TRBV30 and TRBJ2-2; D might be TRBD1 (6 bases). This CDR3 spans 17 amino acids. Germline V lookup: CDR1 GTSNPN, CDR2 SVGIG (reference sequence). The CDR3 nucleotides are TGTGCCTGGAGTGTACTTGACAGGAGGATTAACACCGGGGTGCTGTTTTTT. It yields the protein CAWSVLDRRINTGVLFF. The entire variable domain, with the rest obtained from reference TRBV30 and TRBJ2-2, is as follows: SQTIHQWPATLVQPVGSPLSLECTVEGTSNPNLYWYRQAAGRGLQLLFYSVGIGQISSEVPQNLSASRPQDRQFILSSKKLLLSDSGFYLCAWSVLDRRINTGVLFFGEGSRLTVL.

This sequence joins TRBV4-1 and TRBJ1-4, with D hard to call. Trimming stripped 1 base from V and 3 bases from J, with 6 bases between. Germline V gene sequence: CDR1 MGHRA, CDR2 YSYEKL. The CDR3 is 14 amino acids. As DNA, the CDR3 is TGCGCCAGCAGCCAAGGGTTACCTAATGAAAAACTGTTTTTT. Translating gives CASSQGLPNEKLFF.

J is TRBJ1-1 and V is TRBV29-1; D call uncertain. This CDR3 comprises 13 residues. CDR1 SQVTM and CDR2 ANQGSEA come from the germline V gene. V shed 3 bases and J shed 0 bases, with 8 bases lying between them. The CDR3 nucleotides are TGCAGCGTTGAGCGGGGTCTGAACACTGAAGCTTTCTTT. Translated: CSVERGLNTEAFF.

This clonotype was counted once. The genes are TRBV5-1 and TRBJ1-2; TRBD1 matches at 8 bases. Germline-derived CDR1 and CDR2 are SGHRS and YFSETQ. The CDR3 consists of 15 residues. V lost 2 bases to trimming and J lost 4 bases; unmatched junction nucleotides: 7. In nucleotides, the CDR3 is TGCGCCAGCAGCTTAACAGGGGGTGGTAGCTATGGCTACACCTTC. Its translation is CASSLTGGGSYGYTF.

The J gene is TRBJ2-7, the V gene TRBV6-5; possibly TRBD1 for D (5 bases). Trimming removed 1 base from V and 1 base from J, with 8 bases in between. Germline V gene lookup returns CDR1 MNHEY and CDR2 SVGAGI. The CDR3 is 14 residues long. The CDR3 region has the DNA TGTGCCAGCAGTTACTTCAGGGATTCCTACGAGCAGTACTTC. Its translation: CASSYFRDSYEQYF.

J is TRBJ2-2 and V is TRBV20-1; TRBD1 is a possible D gene (5 bases). V lost 0 bases to trimming and J lost 5 bases, with 16 bases between them. The CDR3 is 16 residues long. Germline CDR1 is DFQATT and CDR2 is SNEGSKA (reference sequence). DNA of the CDR3: TGCAGTGCTAGAGATAGGGGCCCCATTTGGACCGGGGAGCTGTTTTTT. It yields the protein CSARDRGPIWTGELFF.

The rearrangement links TRBV2 to TRBJ1-1, with 7 bases that match TRBD1. With 10 bases clipped from V and 0 bases from J, the junction kept 14 bases outside the gene matches. The germline V gene encodes CDR1 SNHLY and CDR2 FYNNEI. This CDR3 region has 16 residues. CDR3 DNA: TGTGCCAACAGCCCTAACCCGACAGGGATGAACACTGAAGCTTTCTTT. As protein: CANSPNPTGMNTEAFF.

This clonotype has only a few counts. This chain uses TRBV6-1 with TRBJ2-7; 14 bases fit TRBD2. Germline V gene sequence: CDR1 MNHNS, CDR2 SASEGT. This CDR3 has 17 residues. Unmatched junction bases numbered 11, after V lost 6 bases and J lost 4 bases. This chain's CDR3 is CASRKTSGGEVKYEQYF. CDR3 nucleotides: TGTGCCAGCAGGAAGACTAGCGGGGGGGAGGTCAAATACGAGCAGTACTTC.

The rearrangement uses TRBV28 and TRBJ2-3; 7 nucleotides align to TRBD1. V gave up 3 bases and J gave up 2 bases; unmatched junction bases: 5. CDR3 length equals 15 residues. Germline lookup yields CDR1 MDHEN and CDR2 SYDVKM. This CDR3 is CASSFGDRSTDTQYF. The CDR3 coding sequence is TGTGCCAGCAGTTTTGGGGACAGATCCACAGATACGCAGTATTTT.

The gene calls are TRBV5-5 and TRBJ1-2; no clear D gene. The V gene lost 0 bases and the J gene lost 4 bases, with 10 bases spanning the gap. Germline CDR1 is SGHKS and CDR2 is YYEKEE (reference sequence). This CDR3 is built from 14 residues. The CDR3 coding sequence is TGTGCCAGCAGCTTGGAGAACGGTCCCTATGGCTACACCTTC. Its translation is CASSLENGPYGYTF.

The sample holds a few counts of this clonotype. The chain employs TRBV14 and TRBJ2-5; D remains ambiguous. The V gene's germline CDR1 is SGHDN and CDR2 FVKESK. The CDR3 runs 12 residues. Trimming removed 1 base at V and 7 bases at J, with 7 bases between. The DNA for the CDR3 is TGTGCCAGCAGCCAAGCCTCGGCGACCCAGTACTTC. Its protein is CASSQASATQYF.

This clonotype occurred once. V and J are TRBV20-1 and TRBJ1-2; 7 nucleotides align to TRBD1. Germline V CDR1 and CDR2: DFQATT, SNEGSKA (reference sequence). The CDR3 runs to 15 residues. The ends lost 2 bases at V and 0 bases at J; junction bases unmatched: 6. CDR3 in DNA: TGCAGTGCTAGACGAACGGGACAGCCTAACTATGGCTACACCTTC. The encoded protein is CSARRTGQPNYGYTF.

In this sample, this clonotype turned up many times. The chain employs TRBV6-1 and TRBJ1-5, with a tentative D call TRBD1 (6 bases). There are 14 residues in the CDR3. V was shortened by 2 bases and J by 3 bases, with 8 bases between the two germline ends. CDR1 MNHNS and CDR2 SASEGT come from the germline V gene. The CDR3 DNA reads TGTGCCAGCAGTGAACAGGGGAACAATCAGCCCCAGCATTTT. It specifies CASSEQGNNQPQHF.

This sequence joins TRBV7-3 and TRBJ2-2; a possible D gene is TRBD2 (6 bases). Trimming took off 9 bases at V and 0 bases at J, with 8 bases between the two ends. Germline-derived CDR1 and CDR2 are SGHTA and FQGTGA. This CDR3 has 13 amino acids. The CDR3 is CASGTSNTGELFF. DNA of the CDR3: TGTGCCAGTGGGACTTCGAACACCGGGGAGCTGTTTTTT.

The chain combines TRBV20-1 with TRBJ1-1, with 10 bases identical to TRBD1. The V gene end was trimmed by 5 bases and the J gene end by 4 bases; junction bases not matched to a gene: 4. The CDR3 spans 13 residues. The germline V gene encodes CDR1 DFQATT and CDR2 SNEGSKA (reference sequence). The CDR3 coding sequence is TGCAGTGCTCCGACAGGGGGCGTCACTGAAGCTTTCTTT. It encodes CSAPTGGVTEAFF.

The chain links TRBV5-1 to TRBJ2-2; 7 bases are a match to TRBD2. The CDR3 contains 15 residues. V lost 5 bases and J lost 2; bases outside the gene matches: 6. The germline V gene encodes CDR1 SGHRS and CDR2 YFSETQ. In nucleotides, the CDR3 is TGCGCCAGCAGGGGAGGGTCGGCCAACACCGGGGAGCTGTTTTTT. Amino acids: CASRGGSANTGELFF.

The rearrangement uses TRBV6-1 and TRBJ2-1; weak D call: TRBD2 (5 bases). Trimming took off 5 bases at V and 8 bases at J, with 13 bases between the two ends. Germline assignment: CDR1 MNHNS and CDR2 SASEGT. This CDR3 has 13 residues. DNA for the CDR3: TGTGCCAGCAGTCCTAGCTTTTTCGATGAGCAGTTCTTC. Residues: CASSPSFFDEQFF.

This clonotype was detected a few times. Mismatch with germline at one junction end may stem from a read error. The chain has TRBV25-1 and TRBJ2-7; D is perhaps TRBD1 (5 bases). Germline CDR1 is MGHDK and CDR2 is SYGVNS. The CDR3 is 15 residues long. The CDR3 DNA reads as TGTGCCAGCCGTGATACCGGGCAGGGCTACTACGAGCAGTACTTC. Translating gives CASRDTGQGYYEQYF.